This TCR beta chain derives from a study of shared clonotypes between healthy human individuals (dated by TCRdb to about 2020). Background for the entire study: Three men and a couple of women, aged 18 to 49 years, made up the cohort. For each donor, CD4 naive and CD4 memory were each run on three plates, CD8 naive on two plates, and CD8 memory on one plate. Leukapheresis yielded between about 0.8 and 8.9 billion PBMCs per donor. Libraries were prepared and TCR repertoires were sequenced by different laboratories using diverse techniques, in order to increase sequencing depth and limit assay-specific biases. To estimate repertoire size and how much clonotype sharing occurs between individuals, the study deeply sequenced the blood TCR repertoires of several healthy adults. What the research found in general, with its limitations: Sampling was limited to blood, and TCR repertoires in tissue likely differ from TCR repertoires in blood. Even with the large sequencing depth, rarefaction of the sorted-subset datasets indicated that sequencing was incomplete. Higher generation probabilities were observed for clonotypes shared by all four sorted-subset donors than for non-shared clonotypes. Naive subsets generally had larger estimated clonotype richness than memory subsets did. When a handful of donors were compared, the shared fraction of clonotypes was about 5.2% for naive CD4, about 4% for naive CD8, 2.3% for memory CD4, and around 0.37% for memory CD8. Because the study included only a small number of donors, the genetic and exposure-history diversity represented was limited. Pairwise subsampling indicated that sequencing depth was expected to affect the degree of clonotype sharing among donors.

CD8 naive samples were CD45RO-negative cells positively selected for CCR7, giving a CD45RA+CCR7+ population that excluded TemRA cells. Healthy HIV-negative adults with no recently reported acute infections or vaccinations were included as donors. All donors were Caucasian adults living in Nashville, Tennessee, USA. Blood was obtained by leukapheresis, after which PBMCs were separated by Ficoll-Histopaque density gradient centrifugation and cryopreserved in liquid nitrogen vapor phase. Analytical flow cytometry was used to check the purity and quantity of every magnetically sorted T cell population. From each sorted fraction, genomic DNA was isolated and quantified by UV absorbance on a Nanodrop 2000c. TCR CDR3 regions were amplified from genomic DNA by multiplex PCR using the deep immunoSEQ assay. Extracted genomic DNA from each cell subset was distributed evenly across all wells of several immunoSEQ 96-well plates, and each plate was treated as a replicate. For sorted subsets, around 0.2 ug genomic DNA, equal to tens of thousands of T cell genomes, was loaded into each replicate PCR. Purified libraries were quantified with a Qubit 3.0 fluorometer, sized on a Bioanalyzer 2100, and re-quantified with the KAPA Library Quantification kit. Each immunoSEQ 96-well plate was sequenced on its own single-read 150-cycle Illumina NextSeq 550 flow cell. The authors processed their data as follows. Because the immunoSEQ output included only junctional sequences and no quality scores, the filtering could not be the same as the filtering used for full-length reads. To assign V/J genes and CDR3, sequences were annotated against IMGT germline references using PyIR, a Python wrapper for IgBLAST v1.9. Any read was removed if the V/J assignment was weak (E-value above 1e-6), the CDR3 was missing, or the read contained stop codons, out-of-frame junctions, or ambiguous translated residues. A V3J clonotype was defined by an identical inferred V gene, J gene, and CDR3 amino acid sequence. Percentage overlap between repertoires was calculated by dividing the number of shared unique clonotypes by the size of the smaller repertoire. Richness of each repertoire was evaluated using RTK rarefaction, the Chao1 estimator, and Recon v2.1 estimates of unobserved clonotypes. OLGA was used to compute generation probabilities for all TCRbeta clonotypes that the gDNA method yielded from a handful of donors. TCRdb provides this immuneACCESS table in a form limited to in-frame rearrangements. Some clones are lacking; in checked studies, under half of them reflect an unresolved V gene, and why the rest are absent is not known. That table gives V, J and clone size, and the DNA gave D and trimming. The sample includes around 2.1 million clones, with about 93% observed a single time. The ten largest clones represent about 1.5% of the sample.

The CDR3 has 17 amino acids, counting the end cysteine and phenylalanine. The DNA shown is the 51-base CDR3, in frame from base 1. Relative to germline, V is missing 2 bases and J is missing 4 bases, with 9 bases of the junction outside any gene match. The germline V gene provides CDR1 LGHNA and CDR2 YSLEER. For this clone: The antigen it recognizes is unknown. No much larger clone exists at a distance of one base, and base qualities are not known.

The specimen sequenced was naive CD8+ T cells from PBMCs. This specimen's cell subset or site label, interpreted: CD45RA+CCR7+. In this chain, TRBV4-3 is recombined with TRBJ2-1, and 9 junction bases match TRBD2. The sequence came from a man between 18 and 29 years old in good health. Some clones in this sample may be carry-over from other donors' samples. The CDR3 region: CASSQIRAGGAYNEQFF. The nucleotide sequence is TGCGCCAGCAGCCAAATCCGAGCGGGAGGTGCATACAATGAGCAGTTCTTC.